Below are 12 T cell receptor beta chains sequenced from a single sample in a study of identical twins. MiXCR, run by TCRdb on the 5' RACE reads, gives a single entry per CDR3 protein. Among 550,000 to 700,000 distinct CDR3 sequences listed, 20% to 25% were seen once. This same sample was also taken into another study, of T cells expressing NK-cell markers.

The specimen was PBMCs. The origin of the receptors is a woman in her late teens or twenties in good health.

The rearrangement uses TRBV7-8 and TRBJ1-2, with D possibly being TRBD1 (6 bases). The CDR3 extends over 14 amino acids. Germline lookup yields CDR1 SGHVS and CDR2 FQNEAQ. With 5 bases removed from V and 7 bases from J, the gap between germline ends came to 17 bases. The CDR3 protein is CASSSRDIFFGYTF. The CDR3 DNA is TGTGCCAGCAGCAGCCGGGACATCTTTTTTGGCTACACCTTC. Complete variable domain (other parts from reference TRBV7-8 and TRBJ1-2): GAGVSQSPRYKVAKRGQDVALRCDPISGHVSLFWYQQALGQGPEFLTYFQNEAQLDKSGLPSDRFFAERPEGSVSTLKIQRTQQEDSAVYLCASSSRDIFFGYTFGSGTRLTVV.

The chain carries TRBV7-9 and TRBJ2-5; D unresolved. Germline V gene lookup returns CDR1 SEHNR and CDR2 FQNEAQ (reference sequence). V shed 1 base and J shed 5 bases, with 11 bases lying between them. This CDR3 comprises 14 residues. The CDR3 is CASSLGPLPETQYF. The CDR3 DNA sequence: TGTGCCAGCAGCTTAGGTCCCCTACCCGAGACCCAGTACTTC.

CDR3 residues: CASSASGGGSYNEQFF. The CDR3 bases are TGTGCCAGCAGCGCCTCAGGCGGGGGCTCCTACAATGAGCAGTTCTTC. The chain joins TRBV11-2 to TRBJ2-1; 7 positions match TRBD2. The CDR3 covers 16 residues. Per the germline V gene, CDR1 is SGHAT and CDR2 is FQNNGV. V shed 5 bases and J 0 bases; nucleotides not matched to a gene: 7.

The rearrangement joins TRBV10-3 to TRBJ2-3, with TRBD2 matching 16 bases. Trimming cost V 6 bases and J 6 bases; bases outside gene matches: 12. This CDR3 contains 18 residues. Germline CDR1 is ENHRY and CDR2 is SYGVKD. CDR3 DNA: TGTGCCATCAGACCCCTGGGACTAGCGGGAGGGCCTCGTGATACGCAGTATTTT. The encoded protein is CAIRPLGLAGGPRDTQYF.

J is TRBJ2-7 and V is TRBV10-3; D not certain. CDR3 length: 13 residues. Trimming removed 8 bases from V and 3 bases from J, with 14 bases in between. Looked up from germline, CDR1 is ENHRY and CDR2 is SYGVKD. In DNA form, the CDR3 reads TGTGCCATCCGAGGTGAAAGGGTCTACGAGCAGTACTTC. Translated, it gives CAIRGERVYEQYF.

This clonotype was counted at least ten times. The CDR3 DNA is TGTGCCACCAGTGACGGGACAGGCAATGAGCAGTTCTTC. It codes for CATSDGTGNEQFF. The chain carries TRBV24-1 and TRBJ2-1; 8 bases match TRBD1. The CDR3 sequence is 13 residues long. Germline loops: CDR1 KGHDR, CDR2 SFDVKD. Trimming removed 4 bases from V and 6 bases from J; junction bases left unmatched: 1.

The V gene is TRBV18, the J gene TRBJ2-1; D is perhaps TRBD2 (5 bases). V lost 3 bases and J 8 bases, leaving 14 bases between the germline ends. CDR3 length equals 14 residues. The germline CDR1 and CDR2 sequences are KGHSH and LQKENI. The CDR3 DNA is TGTGCCAGCTCACCCCGCGTCCTCGGGGATGAGCAGTTCTTC. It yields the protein CASSPRVLGDEQFF.

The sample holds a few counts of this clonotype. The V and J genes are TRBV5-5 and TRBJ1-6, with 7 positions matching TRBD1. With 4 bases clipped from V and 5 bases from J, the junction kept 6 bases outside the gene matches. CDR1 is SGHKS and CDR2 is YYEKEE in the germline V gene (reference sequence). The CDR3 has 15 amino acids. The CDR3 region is CASSPGRGDNSPLHF. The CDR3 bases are TGTGCCAGCAGCCCCGGCAGGGGGGATAATTCACCCCTCCACTTT.

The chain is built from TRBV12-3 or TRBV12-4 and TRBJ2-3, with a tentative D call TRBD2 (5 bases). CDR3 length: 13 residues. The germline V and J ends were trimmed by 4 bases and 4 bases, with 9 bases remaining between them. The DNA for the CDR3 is TGTGCCAGCAGTTCCGGGGTCCCAGATACGCAGTATTTT. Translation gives CASSSGVPDTQYF.

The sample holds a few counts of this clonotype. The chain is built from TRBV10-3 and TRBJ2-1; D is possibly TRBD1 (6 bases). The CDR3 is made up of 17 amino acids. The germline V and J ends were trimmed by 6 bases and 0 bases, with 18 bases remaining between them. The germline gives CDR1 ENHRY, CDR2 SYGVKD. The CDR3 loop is CAISVQGRGSSYNEQFF. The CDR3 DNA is TGTGCCATCAGCGTCCAGGGTAGGGGGAGCTCCTACAATGAGCAGTTCTTC.

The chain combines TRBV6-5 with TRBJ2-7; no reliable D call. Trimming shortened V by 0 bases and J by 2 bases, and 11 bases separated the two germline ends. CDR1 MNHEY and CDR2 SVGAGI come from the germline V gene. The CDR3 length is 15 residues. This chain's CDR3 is CASSYSSDPPYEQYF. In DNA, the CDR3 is TGTGCCAGCAGTTACTCATCGGACCCTCCCTACGAGCAGTACTTC.

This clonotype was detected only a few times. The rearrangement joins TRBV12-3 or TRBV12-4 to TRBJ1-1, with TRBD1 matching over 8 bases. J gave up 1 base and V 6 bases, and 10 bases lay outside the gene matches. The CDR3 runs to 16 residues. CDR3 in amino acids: CASRQDRGQGNTEAFF. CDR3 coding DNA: TGTGCCAGCAGACAAGACAGGGGCCAAGGGAACACTGAAGCTTTCTTT.